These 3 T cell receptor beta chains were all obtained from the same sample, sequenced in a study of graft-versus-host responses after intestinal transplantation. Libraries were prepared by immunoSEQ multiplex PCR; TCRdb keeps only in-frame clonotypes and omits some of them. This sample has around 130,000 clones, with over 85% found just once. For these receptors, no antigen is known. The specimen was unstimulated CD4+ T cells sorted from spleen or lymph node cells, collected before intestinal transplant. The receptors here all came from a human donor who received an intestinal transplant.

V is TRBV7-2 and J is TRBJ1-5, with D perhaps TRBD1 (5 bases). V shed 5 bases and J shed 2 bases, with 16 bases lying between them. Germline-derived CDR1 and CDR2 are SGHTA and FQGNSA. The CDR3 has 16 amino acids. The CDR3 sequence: CASSPQPGGGNQPQHF. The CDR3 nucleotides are TGTGCCAGCAGCCCACAGCCCGGGGGTGGCAATCAGCCCCAGCATTTT. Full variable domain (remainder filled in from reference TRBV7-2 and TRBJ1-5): GAGVSQSPSNKVTEKGKDVELRCDPISGHTALYWYRQSLGQGLEFLIYFQGNSAPDKSGLPSDRFSAERTGGSVSTLTIQRTQQEDSAVYLCASSPQPGGGNQPQHFGDGTRLSIL.

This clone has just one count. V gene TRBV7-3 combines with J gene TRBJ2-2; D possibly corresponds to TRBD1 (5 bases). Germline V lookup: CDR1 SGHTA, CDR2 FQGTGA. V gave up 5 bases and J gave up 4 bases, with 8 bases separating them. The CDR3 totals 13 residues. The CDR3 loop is CASSPGLTGELFF. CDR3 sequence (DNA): TGTGCCAGCAGCCCAGGGCTCACCGGGGAGCTGTTTTTT. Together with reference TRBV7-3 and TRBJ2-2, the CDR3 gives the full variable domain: GAGVSQTPSNKVTEKGKYVELRCDPISGHTALYWYRQSLGQGPEFLIYFQGTGAADDSGLPNDRFFAVRPEGSVSTLKIQRTERGDSAVYLCASSPGLTGELFFGEGSRLTVL.

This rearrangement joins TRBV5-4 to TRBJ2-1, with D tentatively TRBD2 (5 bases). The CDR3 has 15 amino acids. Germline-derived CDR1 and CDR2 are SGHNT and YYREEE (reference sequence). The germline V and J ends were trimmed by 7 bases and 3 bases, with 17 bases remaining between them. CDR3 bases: TGTGCCAGCGGCCCAGAGGGTGGGGTCTACAATGAGCAGTTCTTC. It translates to CASGPEGGVYNEQFF.